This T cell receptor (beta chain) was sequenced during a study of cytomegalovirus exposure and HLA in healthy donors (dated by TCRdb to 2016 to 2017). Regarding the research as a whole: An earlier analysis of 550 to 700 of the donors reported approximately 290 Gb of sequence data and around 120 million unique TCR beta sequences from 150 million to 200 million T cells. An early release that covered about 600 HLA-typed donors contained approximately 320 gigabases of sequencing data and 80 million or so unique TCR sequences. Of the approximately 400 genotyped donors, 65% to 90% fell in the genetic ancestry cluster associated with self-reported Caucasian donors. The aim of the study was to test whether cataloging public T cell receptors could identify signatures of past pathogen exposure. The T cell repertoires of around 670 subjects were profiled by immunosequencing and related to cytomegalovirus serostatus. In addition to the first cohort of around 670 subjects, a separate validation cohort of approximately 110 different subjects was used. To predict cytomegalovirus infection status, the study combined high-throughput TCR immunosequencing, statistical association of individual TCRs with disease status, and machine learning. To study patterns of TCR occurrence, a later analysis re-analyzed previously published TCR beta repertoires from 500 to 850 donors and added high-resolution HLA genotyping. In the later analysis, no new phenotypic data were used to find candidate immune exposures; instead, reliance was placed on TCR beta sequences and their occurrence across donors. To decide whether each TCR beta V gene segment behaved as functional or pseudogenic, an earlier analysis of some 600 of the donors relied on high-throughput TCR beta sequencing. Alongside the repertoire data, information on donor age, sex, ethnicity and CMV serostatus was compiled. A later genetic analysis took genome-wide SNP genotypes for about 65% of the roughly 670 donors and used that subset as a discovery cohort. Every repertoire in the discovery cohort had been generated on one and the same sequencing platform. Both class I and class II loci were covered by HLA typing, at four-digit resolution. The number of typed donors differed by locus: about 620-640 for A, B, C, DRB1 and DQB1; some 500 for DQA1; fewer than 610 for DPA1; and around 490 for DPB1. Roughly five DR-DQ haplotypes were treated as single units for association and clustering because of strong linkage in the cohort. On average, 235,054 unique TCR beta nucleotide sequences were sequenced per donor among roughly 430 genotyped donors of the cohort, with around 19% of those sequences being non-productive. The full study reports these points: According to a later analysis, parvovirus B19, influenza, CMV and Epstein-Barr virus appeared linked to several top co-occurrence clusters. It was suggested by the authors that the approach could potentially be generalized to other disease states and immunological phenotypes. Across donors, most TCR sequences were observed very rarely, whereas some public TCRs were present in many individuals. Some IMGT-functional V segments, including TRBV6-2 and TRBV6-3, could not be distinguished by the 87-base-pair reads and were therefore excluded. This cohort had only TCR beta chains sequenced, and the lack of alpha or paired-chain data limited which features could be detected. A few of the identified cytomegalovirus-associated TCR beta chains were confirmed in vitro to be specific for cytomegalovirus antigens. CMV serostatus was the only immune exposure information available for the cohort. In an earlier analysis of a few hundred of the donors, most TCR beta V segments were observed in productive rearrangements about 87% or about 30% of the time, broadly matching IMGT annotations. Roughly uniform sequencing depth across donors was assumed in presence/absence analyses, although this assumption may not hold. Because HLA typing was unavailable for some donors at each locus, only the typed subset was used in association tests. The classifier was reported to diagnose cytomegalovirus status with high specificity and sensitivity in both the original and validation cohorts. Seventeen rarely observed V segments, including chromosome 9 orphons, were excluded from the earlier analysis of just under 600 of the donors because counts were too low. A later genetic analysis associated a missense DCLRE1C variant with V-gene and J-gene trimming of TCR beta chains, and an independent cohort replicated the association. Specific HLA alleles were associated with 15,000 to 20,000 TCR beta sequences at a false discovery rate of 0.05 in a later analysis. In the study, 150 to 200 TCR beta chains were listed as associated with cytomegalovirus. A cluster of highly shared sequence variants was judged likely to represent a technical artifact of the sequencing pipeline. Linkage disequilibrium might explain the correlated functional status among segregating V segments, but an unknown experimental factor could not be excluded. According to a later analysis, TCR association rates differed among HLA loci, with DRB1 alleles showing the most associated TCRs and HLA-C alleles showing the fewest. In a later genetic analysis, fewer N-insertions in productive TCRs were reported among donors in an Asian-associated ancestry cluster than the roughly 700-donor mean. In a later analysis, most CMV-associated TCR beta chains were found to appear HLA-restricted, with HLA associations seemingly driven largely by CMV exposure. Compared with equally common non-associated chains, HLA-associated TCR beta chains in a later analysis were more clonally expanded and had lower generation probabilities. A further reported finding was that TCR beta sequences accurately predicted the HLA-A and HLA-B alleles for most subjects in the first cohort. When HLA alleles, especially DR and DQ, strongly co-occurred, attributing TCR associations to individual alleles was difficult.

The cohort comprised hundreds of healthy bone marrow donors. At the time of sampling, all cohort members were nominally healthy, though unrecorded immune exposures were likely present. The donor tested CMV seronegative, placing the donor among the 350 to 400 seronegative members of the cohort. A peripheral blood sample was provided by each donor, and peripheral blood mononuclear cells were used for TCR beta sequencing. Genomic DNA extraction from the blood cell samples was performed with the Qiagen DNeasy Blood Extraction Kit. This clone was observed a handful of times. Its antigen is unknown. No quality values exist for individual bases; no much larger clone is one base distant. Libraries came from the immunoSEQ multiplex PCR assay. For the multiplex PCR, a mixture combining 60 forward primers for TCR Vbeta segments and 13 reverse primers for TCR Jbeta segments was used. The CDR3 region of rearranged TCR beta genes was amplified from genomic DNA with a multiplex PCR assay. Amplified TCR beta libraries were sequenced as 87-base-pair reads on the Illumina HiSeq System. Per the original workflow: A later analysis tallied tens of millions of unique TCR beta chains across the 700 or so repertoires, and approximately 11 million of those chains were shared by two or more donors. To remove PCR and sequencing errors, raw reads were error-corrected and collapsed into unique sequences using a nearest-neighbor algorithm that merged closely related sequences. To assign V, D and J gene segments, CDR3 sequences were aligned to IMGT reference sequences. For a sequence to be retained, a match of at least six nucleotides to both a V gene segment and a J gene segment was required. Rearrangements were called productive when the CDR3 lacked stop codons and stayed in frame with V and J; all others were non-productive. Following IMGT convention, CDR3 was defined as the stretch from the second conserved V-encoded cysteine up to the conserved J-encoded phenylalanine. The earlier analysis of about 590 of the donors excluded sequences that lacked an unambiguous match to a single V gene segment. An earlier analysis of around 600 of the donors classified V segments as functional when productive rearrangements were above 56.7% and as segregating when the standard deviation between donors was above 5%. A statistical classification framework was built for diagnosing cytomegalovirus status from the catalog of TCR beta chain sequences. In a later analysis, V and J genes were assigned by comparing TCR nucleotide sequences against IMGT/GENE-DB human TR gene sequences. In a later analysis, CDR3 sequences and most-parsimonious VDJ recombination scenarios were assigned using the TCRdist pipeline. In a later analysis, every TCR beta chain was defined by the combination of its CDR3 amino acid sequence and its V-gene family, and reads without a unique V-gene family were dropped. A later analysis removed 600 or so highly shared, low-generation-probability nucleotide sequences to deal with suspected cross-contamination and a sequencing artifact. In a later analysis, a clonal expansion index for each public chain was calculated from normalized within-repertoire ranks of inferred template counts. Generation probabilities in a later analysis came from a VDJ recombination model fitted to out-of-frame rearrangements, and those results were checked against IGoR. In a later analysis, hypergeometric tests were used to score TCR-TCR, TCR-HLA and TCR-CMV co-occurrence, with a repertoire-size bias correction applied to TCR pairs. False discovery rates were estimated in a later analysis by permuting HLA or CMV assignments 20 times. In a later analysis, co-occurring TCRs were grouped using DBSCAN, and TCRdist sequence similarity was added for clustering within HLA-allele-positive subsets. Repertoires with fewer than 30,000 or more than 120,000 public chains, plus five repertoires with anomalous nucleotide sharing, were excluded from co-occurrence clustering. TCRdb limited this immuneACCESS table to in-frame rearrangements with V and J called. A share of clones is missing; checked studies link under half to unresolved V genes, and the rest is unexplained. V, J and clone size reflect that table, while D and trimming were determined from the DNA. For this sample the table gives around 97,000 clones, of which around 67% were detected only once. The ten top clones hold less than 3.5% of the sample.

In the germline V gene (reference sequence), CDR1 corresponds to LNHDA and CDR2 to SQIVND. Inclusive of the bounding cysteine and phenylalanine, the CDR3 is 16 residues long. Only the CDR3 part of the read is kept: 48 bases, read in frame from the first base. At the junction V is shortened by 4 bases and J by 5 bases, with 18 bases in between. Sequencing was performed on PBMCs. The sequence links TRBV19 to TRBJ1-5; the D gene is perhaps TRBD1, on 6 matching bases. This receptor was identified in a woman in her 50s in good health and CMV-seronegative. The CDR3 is CASSKPRTGIYQPQHF. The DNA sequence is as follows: TGTGCCAGTAGTAAACCCCGCACAGGGATCTATCAGCCCCAGCATTTT.